The count of the clone carrying this TCR beta chain is one. These data are taken from a study of shared clonotypes between healthy human individuals. Study-wide context: The plates for each donor numbered three CD4 naive, three CD4 memory, two CD8 naive and one CD8 memory.

The genomic DNA of each subset was split evenly across several immunoSEQ plates. The assay was immunoSEQ multiplex PCR, and TCRdb's table has in-frame clones only and misses some. The repertoire has 1,400,000 or so clones, approximately 98.5% of them found once; the top ten carry about 0.4%. The CD4+ fraction was divided into a CD45RA+ naive subset and a CD45RA-negative memory subset. After removal of 6 bases from V and 2 bases from J, the junction contained 3 bases not matched to a gene. This CDR3 contains 14 residues. Per the germline V gene, CDR1 is ENHRY and CDR2 is SYGVKD. The sequence was obtained from a man aged 25 to 40 in good health. Sequencing used naive CD4+ T cells sorted from blood. This sample's subset: CD45RA+ positively selected. The rearrangement joins TRBV10-3 to TRBJ1-4; TRBD1 agrees at 7 bases. The CDR3 sequence: CAISRDSTNEKLFF. The DNA of the CDR3 is TGTGCCATCAGCCGGGACAGTACTAATGAAAAACTGTTTTTT.